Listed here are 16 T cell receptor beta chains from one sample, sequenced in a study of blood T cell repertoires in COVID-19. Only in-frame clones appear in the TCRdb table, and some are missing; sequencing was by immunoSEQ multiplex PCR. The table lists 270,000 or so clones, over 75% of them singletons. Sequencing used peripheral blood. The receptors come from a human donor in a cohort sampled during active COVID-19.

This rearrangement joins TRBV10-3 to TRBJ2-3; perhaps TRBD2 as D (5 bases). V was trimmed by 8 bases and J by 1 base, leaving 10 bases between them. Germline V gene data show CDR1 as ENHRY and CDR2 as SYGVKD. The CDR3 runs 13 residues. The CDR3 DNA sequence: TGTGCCATCCGGGGTGCGGGCACAGATACGCAGTATTTT. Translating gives CAIRGAGTDTQYF.

The CDR3, as DNA: TGTGCCAGCAGCTTATCGGTTTCCAGCGGGGGAGCTTACGAGCAGTACTTC. Translating gives CASSLSVSSGGAYEQYF. The genes are TRBV7-6 and TRBJ2-7; 8 nucleotides match TRBD2. CDR1 is SGHVS, CDR2 FNYEAQ, per germline. This CDR3 comprises 17 residues. With V trimmed by 2 bases and J by 4 bases, 13 bases remained unmatched.

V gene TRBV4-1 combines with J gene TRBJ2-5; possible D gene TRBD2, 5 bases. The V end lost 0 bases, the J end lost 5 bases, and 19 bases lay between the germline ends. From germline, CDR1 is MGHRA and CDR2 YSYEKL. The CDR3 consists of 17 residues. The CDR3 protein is CASSQDSGDSTRETQYF. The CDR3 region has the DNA TGCGCCAGCAGCCAAGATAGTGGTGACTCCACTAGGGAGACCCAGTACTTC.

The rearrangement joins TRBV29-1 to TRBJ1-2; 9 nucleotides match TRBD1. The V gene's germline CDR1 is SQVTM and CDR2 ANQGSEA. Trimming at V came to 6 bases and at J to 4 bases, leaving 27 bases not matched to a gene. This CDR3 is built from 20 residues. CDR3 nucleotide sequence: TGCAGCGTCGACCAGACTTCCACAGGGGGCGTGAGTGTGAGGGGCTATGGCTACACCTTC. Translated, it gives CSVDQTSTGGVSVRGYGYTF.

The DNA of the CDR3 is TGTGCCAGCAGTGAAGCCAACAGGGTCACGAATGAAAAACTGTTTTTT. Its protein product is CASSEANRVTNEKLFF. This chain uses TRBV6-1 with TRBJ1-4; a possible D gene is TRBD1 (6 bases). The CDR3 has 16 residues. Germline V CDR1 and CDR2: MNHNS, SASEGT. V shed 0 bases and J shed 5 bases, with 13 bases lying between them.

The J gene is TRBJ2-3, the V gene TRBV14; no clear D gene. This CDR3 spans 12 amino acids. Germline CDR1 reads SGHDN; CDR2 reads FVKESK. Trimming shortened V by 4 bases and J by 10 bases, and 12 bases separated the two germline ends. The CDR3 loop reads CASSPSSHSQYF. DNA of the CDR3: TGTGCCAGCAGCCCAAGCTCCCATTCGCAGTATTTT.

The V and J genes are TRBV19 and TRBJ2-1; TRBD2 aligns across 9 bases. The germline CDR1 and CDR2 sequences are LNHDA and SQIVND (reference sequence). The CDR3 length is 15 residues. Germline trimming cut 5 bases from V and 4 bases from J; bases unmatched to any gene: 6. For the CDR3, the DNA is TGTGCCAGTAGTGTTAGCGGGGGCAGGTACAATGAGCAGTTCTTC. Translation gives CASSVSGGRYNEQFF.

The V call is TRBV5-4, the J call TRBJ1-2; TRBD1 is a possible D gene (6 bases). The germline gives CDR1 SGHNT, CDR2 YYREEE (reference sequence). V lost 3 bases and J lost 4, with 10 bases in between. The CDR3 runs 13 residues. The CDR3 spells CASSSGHPYGYTF. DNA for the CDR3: TGTGCCAGCAGCTCGGGACACCCCTATGGCTACACCTTC. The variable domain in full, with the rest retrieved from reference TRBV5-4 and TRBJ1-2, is ETGVTQSPTHLIKTRGQQVTLRCSSQSGHNTVSWYQQALGQGPQFIFQYYREEENGRGNFPPRFSGLQFPNYSSELNVNALELDDSALYLCASSSGHPYGYTFGSGTRLTVV.

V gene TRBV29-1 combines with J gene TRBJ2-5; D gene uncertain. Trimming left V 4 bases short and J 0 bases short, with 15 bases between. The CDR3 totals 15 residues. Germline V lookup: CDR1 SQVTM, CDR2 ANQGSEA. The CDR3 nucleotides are TGCAGCGTTGGATTTGCGTCGAAAAACCAAGAGACCCAGTACTTC. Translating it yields CSVGFASKNQETQYF.

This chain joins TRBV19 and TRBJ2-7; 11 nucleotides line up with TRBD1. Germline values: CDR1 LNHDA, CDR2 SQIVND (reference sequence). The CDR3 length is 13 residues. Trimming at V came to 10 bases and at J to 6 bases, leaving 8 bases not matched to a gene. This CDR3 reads CATAGQGVGEQYF. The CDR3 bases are TGTGCCACCGCGGGACAGGGGGTCGGCGAGCAGTACTTC.

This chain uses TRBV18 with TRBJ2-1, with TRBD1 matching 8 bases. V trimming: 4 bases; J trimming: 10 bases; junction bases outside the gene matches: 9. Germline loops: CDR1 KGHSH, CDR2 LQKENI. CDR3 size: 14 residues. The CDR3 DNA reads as TGTGCCAGCTCACAGGGACAGGCCATAGGGGAGCAGTTCTTC. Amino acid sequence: CASSQGQAIGEQFF.

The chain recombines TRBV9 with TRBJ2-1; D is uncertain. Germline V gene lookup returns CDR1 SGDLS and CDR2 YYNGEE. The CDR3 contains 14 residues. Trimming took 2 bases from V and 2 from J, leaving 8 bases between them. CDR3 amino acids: CASSVVGPYNEQFF. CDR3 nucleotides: TGTGCCAGCAGCGTTGTGGGCCCCTACAATGAGCAGTTCTTC.

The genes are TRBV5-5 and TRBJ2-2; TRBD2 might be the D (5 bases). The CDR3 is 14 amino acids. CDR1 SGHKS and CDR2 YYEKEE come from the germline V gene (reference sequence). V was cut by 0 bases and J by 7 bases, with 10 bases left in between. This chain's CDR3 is CASSLGAEGGELFF. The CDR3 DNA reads TGTGCCAGCAGCTTGGGAGCCGAGGGCGGGGAGCTGTTTTTT.

The CDR3 nucleotides read TGCGCCAGCAGCCTAACAGGGGAGAGGTCACCCCTCCACTTT. Its protein product is CASSLTGERSPLHF. V usage is TRBV4-1 and J usage is TRBJ1-6; 7 bases are a match to TRBD1. The V and J ends lost 4 bases and 10 bases, in that order; junction bases with no gene match: 7. In germline, CDR1 is MGHRA, CDR2 YSYEKL. The CDR3 is 14 amino acids.

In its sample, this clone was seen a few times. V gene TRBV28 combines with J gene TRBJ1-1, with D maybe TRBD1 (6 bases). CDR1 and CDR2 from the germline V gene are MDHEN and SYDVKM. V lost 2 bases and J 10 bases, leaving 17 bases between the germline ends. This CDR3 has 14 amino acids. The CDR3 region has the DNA TGTGCCAGCAGTTTAATGGGTGTCTTAGGGGGAGCTTTCTTT. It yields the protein CASSLMGVLGGAFF.

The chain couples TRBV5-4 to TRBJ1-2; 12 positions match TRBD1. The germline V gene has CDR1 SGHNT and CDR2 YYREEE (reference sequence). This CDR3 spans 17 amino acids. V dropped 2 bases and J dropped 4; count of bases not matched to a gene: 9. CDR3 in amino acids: CASSFPGTGGNGYGYTF. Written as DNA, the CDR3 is TGTGCCAGCAGCTTTCCCGGGACAGGGGGCAACGGCTATGGCTACACCTTC.